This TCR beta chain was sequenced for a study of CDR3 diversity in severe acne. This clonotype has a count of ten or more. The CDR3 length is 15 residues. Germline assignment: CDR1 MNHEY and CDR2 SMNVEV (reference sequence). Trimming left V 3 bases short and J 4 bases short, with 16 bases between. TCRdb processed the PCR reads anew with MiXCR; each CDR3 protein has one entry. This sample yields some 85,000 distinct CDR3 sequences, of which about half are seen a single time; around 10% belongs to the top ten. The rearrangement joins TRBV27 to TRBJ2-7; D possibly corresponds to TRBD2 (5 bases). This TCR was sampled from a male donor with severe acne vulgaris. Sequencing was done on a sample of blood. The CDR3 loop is CASSFGPTGLYEQYF. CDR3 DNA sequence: TGTGCCAGCAGTTTTGGGCCTACGGGGTTGTACGAGCAGTACTTC.